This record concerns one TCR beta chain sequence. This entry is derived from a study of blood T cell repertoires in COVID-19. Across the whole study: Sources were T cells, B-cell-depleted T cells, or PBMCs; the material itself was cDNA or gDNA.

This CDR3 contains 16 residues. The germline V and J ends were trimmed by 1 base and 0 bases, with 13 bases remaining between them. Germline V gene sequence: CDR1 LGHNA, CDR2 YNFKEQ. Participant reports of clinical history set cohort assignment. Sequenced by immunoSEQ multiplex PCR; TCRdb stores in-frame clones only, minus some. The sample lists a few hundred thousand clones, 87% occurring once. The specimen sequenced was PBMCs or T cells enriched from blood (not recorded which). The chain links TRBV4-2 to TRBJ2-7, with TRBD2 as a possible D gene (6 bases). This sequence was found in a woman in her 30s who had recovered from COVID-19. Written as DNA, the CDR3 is TGTGCCAGCAGCCAAGCACGGGACTTAAGCTCCTACGAGCAGTACTTC. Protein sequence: CASSQARDLSSYEQYF.